Each of the 18 T cell receptor beta chains below was sequenced from the same sample in a study of cytomegalovirus exposure and HLA in healthy donors (dated by TCRdb to 2016 to 2017). Receptor libraries were prepared by the immunoSEQ multiplex PCR assay. For the multiplex PCR, a mixture combining 60 forward primers for TCR Vbeta segments and 13 reverse primers for TCR Jbeta segments was used. As stored in TCRdb, this immuneACCESS dataset retains in-frame rearrangements with V and J assigned. A fraction of the clones does not appear; measured against another copy, unresolved V genes explain less than half of the discrepancy, and the remainder lacks a known reason. Across this sample there are 200,000 to 250,000 clones, with approximately 80% seen only once. In total, the top ten clones hold about 1.8% of the sample. The sample consisted of PBMCs. Receptors originate from a man over 45 in good health and CMV-seronegative.

The rearrangement links TRBV18 to TRBJ2-2; D ambiguous. This CDR3 has 14 residues. V gave up 6 bases and J gave up 1 base, with 9 bases separating them. Germline-derived CDR1 and CDR2 are KGHSH and LQKENI. The CDR3 loop is CASSLDKNTGELFF. The CDR3 DNA reads TGTGCCAGCTCGCTTGACAAGAACACCGGGGAGCTGTTTTTT.

This clone was counted only a few times. V and J are TRBV15 and TRBJ2-3; maybe TRBD2 (5 bases). Per germline, CDR1 LNHNV and CDR2 YYDKDF (reference sequence). The CDR3 length is 18 residues. With 8 bases removed from V and 6 bases from J, the gap between germline ends came to 30 bases. The CDR3 DNA sequence: TGTGCCACCTCCTCTTCGATGGAGGCTGCAACCTCGGCGGATACGCAGTATTTT. This gives the protein CATSSSMEAATSADTQYF.

This rearrangement joins TRBV6-1 to TRBJ1-2, with unresolved D. CDR1 MNHNS and CDR2 SASEGT come from the germline V gene. CDR3 length: 14 amino acids. With 6 bases removed from V and 4 bases from J, the gap between germline ends came to 15 bases. CDR3: CASSVDPAGYGYTF. CDR3 coding DNA: TGTGCCAGCAGCGTTGACCCTGCGGGCTATGGCTACACCTTC.

V is TRBV30 and J is TRBJ2-5; possibly TRBD1 for D (6 bases). V lost 0 bases, J lost 4 bases, and 12 bases lay in between. Germline CDR1 GTSNPN, CDR2 SVGIG (reference sequence). The CDR3 consists of 14 residues. CDR3 coding DNA: TGTGCCTGGAGTGTACTGGGGGCTGGAGAGACCCAGTACTTC. This sequence encodes CAWSVLGAGETQYF.

This chain joins TRBV29-1 and TRBJ2-3; possible D gene TRBD2, 6 bases. CDR3 length: 16 residues. V was clipped by 5 bases and J by 1 base, with 19 bases between them. Germline V gene lookup returns CDR1 SQVTM and CDR2 ANQGSEA. CDR3 residues: CSVQSRAGTGTDTQYF. DNA of the CDR3: TGCAGCGTTCAAAGCAGGGCGGGAACAGGCACAGATACGCAGTATTTT.

This clone was counted a few times. The rearrangement uses TRBV5-1 and TRBJ2-3, with a tentative D call TRBD1 (6 bases). There are 16 residues in the CDR3. Trimming shortened V by 0 bases and J by 4 bases, and 15 bases separated the two germline ends. Germline lookup yields CDR1 SGHRS and CDR2 YFSETQ. CDR3 amino acids: CASSLVSGGGADTQYF. The DNA of the CDR3 is TGCGCCAGCAGCTTGGTTTCTGGGGGCGGCGCAGATACGCAGTATTTT.

V usage is TRBV6-6 and J usage is TRBJ2-7; 12 bases agree with TRBD2. V shed 8 bases, J shed 6 bases, and the junction held 8 bases outside the gene matches. CDR1 and CDR2 (germline): MNHNY, SVGAGI (reference sequence). CDR3 length: 14 residues. This chain's CDR3 is CASGPSGRGGEQYF. Written as DNA, the CDR3 is TGTGCCAGCGGACCTAGCGGGAGGGGTGGCGAGCAGTACTTC.

The chain has TRBV9 and TRBJ2-3, with 13 bases matching TRBD2. The length of the CDR3 is 14 residues. CDR1 SGDLS and CDR2 YYNGEE come from the germline V gene. After removal of 3 bases from V and 6 bases from J, the junction contained 1 base not matched to a gene. The CDR3 coding sequence is TGTGCCAGCAGCGCGACTAGCGGGAGGGATACGCAGTATTTT. Translation: CASSATSGRDTQYF. The complete variable domain, with remaining parts taken from reference TRBV9 and TRBJ2-3, reads DSGVTQTPKHLITATGQRVTLRCSPRSGDLSVYWYQQSLDQGLQFLIQYYNGEERAKGNILERFSAQQFPDLHSELNLSSLELGDSALYFCASSATSGRDTQYFGPGTRLTVL.

This clone was detected only once. The V gene is TRBV5-4, the J gene TRBJ2-1; 10 bases are shared with TRBD1. From germline, CDR1 is SGHNT and CDR2 YYREEE (reference sequence). This CDR3 spans 16 amino acids. V dropped 5 bases and J dropped 4; count of bases not matched to a gene: 9. The DNA of the CDR3 is TGTGCCAGCAGAAGAGGCGGGACAGGGGAATACAATGAGCAGTTCTTC. The encoded protein is CASRRGGTGEYNEQFF.

The gene calls are TRBV25-1 and TRBJ1-4, with TRBD1 identical over 7 bases. Trimming cost V 2 bases and J 4 bases; bases outside gene matches: 10. CDR1 and CDR2 (germline): MGHDK, SYGVNS. The CDR3 runs 17 residues. CDR3 in DNA: TGTGCCAGCAGTGAAGGAGGGGGCCGGCTACATAATGAAAAACTGTTTTTT. This codes for CASSEGGGRLHNEKLFF.

This clone was seen just once. The chain joins TRBV27 to TRBJ2-3; no clear D. V dropped 3 bases and J dropped 4 bases, with 14 bases sitting between them. Per the germline V gene, CDR1 is MNHEY and CDR2 is SMNVEV (reference sequence). CDR3 length: 15 amino acids. The CDR3 is CASSFLSSVPDTQYF. In DNA form, the CDR3 reads TGTGCCAGCAGTTTCCTCTCCAGCGTGCCAGATACGCAGTATTTT.

This clone was seen more than once but under ten times. The chain employs TRBV6-5 and TRBJ2-3; 7 nucleotides match TRBD1. Looked up from germline, CDR1 is MNHEY and CDR2 is SVGAGI. V dropped 4 bases and J dropped 6; count of bases not matched to a gene: 1. CDR3 size: 12 residues. CDR3 in amino acids: CASSSRGDTQYF. Here the CDR3 DNA reads TGTGCCAGCAGTTCCAGGGGGGATACGCAGTATTTT.

As to this clone: This same CDR3 is encoded by further DNA sequences in the sample. The chain couples TRBV7-3 to TRBJ2-1; TRBD2 aligns across 16 bases. V was clipped by 3 bases and J by 9 bases; unmatched bases: 2. Germline V gene data show CDR1 as SGHTA and CDR2 as FQGTGA. The CDR3 covers 15 residues. The DNA for the CDR3 is TGTGCCAGCAGCTTGGGACTAGCGGGAGGGGGTGAGCAGTTCTTC. It yields the protein CASSLGLAGGGEQFF.

This clone was counted only a few times. The chain recombines TRBV6-4 with TRBJ1-2; 7 bases agree with TRBD1. This CDR3 has 14 amino acids. V dropped 6 bases and J dropped 4; count of bases not matched to a gene: 8. Germline assignment: CDR1 MRHNA and CDR2 SNTAGT. CDR3 in DNA: TGTGCCAGCAGCGGGACAGCCTCTGGCTATGGCTACACCTTC. Its protein is CASSGTASGYGYTF.

V gene TRBV9 combines with J gene TRBJ1-2; 7 bases are shared with TRBD1. Germline CDR1 SGDLS, CDR2 YYNGEE. With 4 bases clipped from V and 4 bases from J, the junction kept 4 bases outside the gene matches. The CDR3 length is 13 residues. The CDR3 loop is CASSSGQAYGYTF. DNA for the CDR3: TGTGCCAGCAGCTCCGGACAGGCCTATGGCTACACCTTC.

The chain couples TRBV15 to TRBJ2-1, with 10 bases lining up with TRBD2. Germline assignment: CDR1 LNHNV and CDR2 YYDKDF (reference sequence). The CDR3 loop spans 15 amino acids. V lost 4 bases, J lost 5 bases, and 5 bases stayed unmatched. The CDR3 region is CATSNGLAEDNEQFF. In nucleotides, the CDR3 is TGTGCCACCAGCAACGGACTAGCGGAAGACAATGAGCAGTTCTTC.

The V and J genes are TRBV18 and TRBJ2-7; tentative D call: TRBD1 (5 bases). Germline CDR1 and CDR2: KGHSH and LQKENI. The ends were cut back, 0 bases at V and 5 bases at J, with 11 bases in the middle. This CDR3 is 14 amino acids long. CDR3 residues: CASSPPGRAHEQYF. The CDR3 DNA reads TGTGCCAGCTCACCACCGGGCAGGGCCCACGAGCAGTACTTC.

This rearrangement joins TRBV7-8 to TRBJ1-2, with D perhaps TRBD1 (6 bases). The CDR3 covers 22 residues. CDR1 and CDR2 (germline): SGHVS, FQNEAQ. Trimming took 2 bases from V and 4 from J, leaving 35 bases between them. The CDR3 loop is CASSLNFNWGRGTGKIFYGYTF. Written as DNA, the CDR3 is TGTGCCAGCAGCTTAAATTTTAATTGGGGAAGGGGTACAGGGAAAATATTCTATGGCTACACCTTC.